This T cell receptor (beta chain) derives from a study of regulatory T cells in long-lasting Graves disease. HTBI primers from iRepertoire and Arm-PCR of CDR3 regions yielded the TCR beta libraries. TCRdb independently ran MiXCR on the multiplex PCR reads; one entry per CDR3 protein. The top ten clones hold around a quarter of a sample with 360,000 or so distinct CDR3 sequences, less than 30% of them seen once. Germline V gene data show CDR1 as SNHLY and CDR2 as FYNNEI. V dropped 10 bases and J dropped 5; count of bases not matched to a gene: 6. CDR3 length: 14 residues. In its sample, this clonotype was seen a few times. Time point defined: persistent/refractory GD, antithyroid drugs over 5 years with positive TRAb. Isolated PBMC RNA provided the starting material for the TCR library.

The TCR originated in a woman between 40 and 50 years old with Graves disease. The sequences come from peripheral blood mononuclear cells (PBMCs), collected when the disease was refractory, from a patient treated with antithyroid drugs. V is TRBV2 and J is TRBJ1-6; 9 bases align to TRBD1. Written as DNA, the CDR3 is TGTGCCACCGGGACAGGGAGGAATAATTCACCCCTCCACTTT. As protein: CATGTGRNNSPLHF. Variable domain in full (rest from reference TRBV2 and TRBJ1-6): EPEVTQTPSHQVTQMGQEVILRCVPISNHLYFYWYRQILGQKVEFLVSFYNNEISEKSEIFDDQFSVERPDGSNFTLKIRSTKLEDSAMYFCATGTGRNNSPLHFGNGTRLTVT.